One and the same sample provided the 20 T cell receptor beta chains below, sequenced in a study of blood T cell repertoires in COVID-19. Profiled with immunoSEQ multiplex PCR; TCRdb holds only in-frame clones, not every one. In the table there are roughly 41,000 clones, approximately 80% of which are singletons. Material for sequencing was peripheral blood. Receptor source: an elderly woman with acute or convalescent COVID-19.

A single count supports this clone. This chain uses TRBV2 with TRBJ1-2, with TRBD1 matching 12 bases. The V and J ends lost 3 bases and 4 bases, in that order; junction bases with no gene match: 9. CDR1 SNHLY and CDR2 FYNNEI come from the germline V gene. CDR3 length: 17 residues. The CDR3 coding sequence is TGTGCCAGCAGTGATACCACCGGGACAGGGGGCTTCTATGGCTACACCTTC. Translated, it gives CASSDTTGTGGFYGYTF.

This clone turned up a few times. This rearrangement joins TRBV7-2 to TRBJ2-1, with TRBD1 identical over 9 bases. Germline CDR1 is SGHTA and CDR2 is FQGNSA. The CDR3 loop spans 15 amino acids. The junction had 7 bases not matched to a gene; V was cut back by 4 bases and J by 6 bases. CDR3 amino acids: CASSSAGTGTNEQFF. CDR3 sequence (DNA): TGTGCCAGCAGCTCAGCCGGGACAGGGACCAATGAGCAGTTCTTC. The full variable domain, with the rest looked up from reference TRBV7-2 and TRBJ2-1, is GAGVSQSPSNKVTEKGKDVELRCDPISGHTALYWYRQSLGQGLEFLIYFQGNSAPDKSGLPSDRFSAERTGGSVSTLTIQRTQQEDSAVYLCASSSAGTGTNEQFFGPGTRLTVL.

CDR3: CAKKGQFHNEQFF. For the CDR3, the DNA is TGCGCCAAAAAGGGGCAGTTTCACAATGAGCAGTTCTTC. This sequence joins TRBV5-1 and TRBJ2-1; maybe TRBD1 (5 bases). The length of the CDR3 is 13 residues. CDR1 is SGHRS and CDR2 is YFSETQ in the germline V gene. Deletions cut 9 bases from V and 5 bases from J, with 15 bases between.

The rearrangement joins TRBV10-1 to TRBJ1-1, with a tentative D call TRBD1 (5 bases). CDR3 length: 13 residues. CDR1 WNHNN and CDR2 SYGVQD come from the germline V gene (reference sequence). The V end was cut by 0 bases, the J end by 13 bases, with 15 bases between. CDR3: CASSESGRLGHFF. CDR3 nucleotides: TGCGCCAGCAGTGAGTCGGGGCGACTGGGTCATTTCTTT.

The chain links TRBV2 to TRBJ2-1; 10 bases match TRBD2. The V gene end was trimmed by 5 bases and the J gene end by 6 bases; junction bases not matched to a gene: 7. Germline values: CDR1 SNHLY, CDR2 FYNNEI. The length of the CDR3 is 15 residues. CDR3 loop: CASSTGTSEFNEQFF. The CDR3 region has the DNA TGTGCCAGCAGTACCGGGACTAGCGAGTTCAATGAGCAGTTCTTC.

This chain uses TRBV6-5 with TRBJ1-1, with D possibly matching TRBD1 (6 bases). Germline V gives CDR1 MNHEY, CDR2 SVGAGI. V lost 6 bases and J lost 4, with 12 bases in between. This CDR3 region has 13 residues. This CDR3 is CASRDSVGTEAFF. In DNA form, the CDR3 reads TGTGCCAGCAGGGACAGTGTCGGCACTGAAGCTTTCTTT.

This rearrangement joins TRBV3-1 (or the pseudogene TRBV3-2) to TRBJ2-5, with 7 bases lining up with TRBD2. V was clipped by 5 bases and J by 5 bases; unmatched bases: 5. Germline assignment: CDR1 LGHDT and CDR2 YNNKEL (reference sequence). This CDR3 has 13 amino acids. CDR3 nucleotides: TGTGCCAGCAGCGGGGAGGGGTTTGAGACCCAGTACTTC. This codes for CASSGEGFETQYF.

The chain is built from TRBV19 and TRBJ1-6; tentative D call: TRBD1 (5 bases). Germline values: CDR1 LNHDA, CDR2 SQIVND (reference sequence). The CDR3 has 13 residues. V was pared by 4 bases and J by 8 bases, with 9 bases between. CDR3 protein: CASSKTRDSPLHF. CDR3 sequence (DNA): TGTGCCAGTAGTAAAACCAGGGATTCACCCCTCCACTTT.

The chain joins TRBV30 to TRBJ1-1; 12 positions match TRBD1. The CDR3 runs to 14 residues. Unmatched junction bases numbered 6, after V lost 3 bases and J lost 7 bases. Germline V gene lookup returns CDR1 GTSNPN and CDR2 SVGIG (reference sequence). The CDR3 DNA reads TGTGCCTGGAGGGGGGGACAGGGGGCCTTTGAAGCTTTCTTT. Translation gives CAWRGGQGAFEAFF.

The chain recombines TRBV24-1 with TRBJ2-1; D is possibly TRBD2 (6 bases). This CDR3 is 15 amino acids long. Germline CDR1 reads KGHDR; CDR2 reads SFDVKD. V lost 9 bases to trimming and J lost 0 bases, with 14 bases between them. CDR3 in amino acids: CATSGGAPSYNEQFF. The CDR3 region has the DNA TGTGCCACCTCCGGAGGGGCCCCCTCCTACAATGAGCAGTTCTTC.

V gene TRBV19 combines with J gene TRBJ1-1; D unresolved. V dropped 2 bases and J dropped 3 bases, with 13 bases sitting between them. Germline V lookup: CDR1 LNHDA, CDR2 SQIVND (reference sequence). The CDR3 length is 15 residues. CDR3: CASSILKDYHTEAFF. DNA for the CDR3: TGTGCCAGTAGTATACTAAAGGACTATCACACTGAAGCTTTCTTT. The full variable domain, rest sourced from reference TRBV19 and TRBJ1-1, is DGGITQSPKYLFRKEGQNVTLSCEQNLNHDAMYWYRQDPGQGLRLIYYSQIVNDFQKGDIAEGYSVSREKKESFPLTVTSAQKNPTAFYLCASSILKDYHTEAFFGQGTRLTVV.

V usage is TRBV4-1 and J usage is TRBJ2-7; D is possibly TRBD2 (6 bases). V dropped 2 bases and J dropped 2 bases, with 19 bases sitting between them. The CDR3 loop spans 17 amino acids. Germline V lookup: CDR1 MGHRA, CDR2 YSYEKL. The CDR3 nucleotides are TGCGCCAGCAGCCAACCCCGACGGGGGATTGAAACCTACGAGCAGTACTTC. This codes for CASSQPRRGIETYEQYF.

This rearrangement joins TRBV5-1 to TRBJ2-7; TRBD1 matches at 7 bases. This CDR3 spans 15 amino acids. J gave up 2 bases and V 2 bases, and 7 bases lay outside the gene matches. Germline CDR1 reads SGHRS; CDR2 reads YFSETQ. CDR3 bases: TGCGCCAGCAGCTTCCTAGCCGGGACAGCCTACGAGCAGTACTTC. This codes for CASSFLAGTAYEQYF.

The J gene is TRBJ2-5, the V gene TRBV6-2 or TRBV6-3; tentatively, D is TRBD2 (7 bases). The CDR3 spans 15 residues. Germline V CDR1 and CDR2: MNHEY, SVGEGT. The V end was cut by 6 bases, the J end by 5 bases, with 19 bases between. The CDR3 nucleotides read TGTGCCAGCAGCGTCACACGGGGGGCATGGGAGACCCAGTACTTC. This gives the protein CASSVTRGAWETQYF.

The chain joins TRBV7-8 to TRBJ2-1, with TRBD2 matching 7 bases. Trimming cost V 4 bases and J 0 bases; bases outside gene matches: 9. The CDR3 runs 17 residues. From germline, CDR1 is SGHVS and CDR2 FQNEAQ. The CDR3 coding sequence is TGTGCCAGCAGCTGGGCTAGCGGAGGTAGCTCCTACAATGAGCAGTTCTTC. Translation: CASSWASGGSSYNEQFF.

The CDR3: CASGSPTLSKNIQYF. The CDR3 nucleotides read TGTGCTAGTGGTTCCCCGACTCTGAGCAAAAACATTCAGTACTTC. This chain uses TRBV12-5 with TRBJ2-4; unclear D gene. This CDR3 comprises 15 residues. The germline V and J ends were trimmed by 4 bases and 3 bases, with 13 bases remaining between them. Germline assignment: CDR1 LGHNT and CDR2 FRNRAP.

This clone was seen once. This chain uses TRBV7-8 with TRBJ2-5, with 10 bases lining up with TRBD2. V lost 1 base, J lost 5 bases, and 7 bases stayed unmatched. Germline assignment: CDR1 SGHVS and CDR2 FQNEAQ. The CDR3 consists of 16 residues. The CDR3 reads CASSLVVAGGGETQYF. The CDR3 bases are TGTGCCAGCAGCTTAGTAGTAGCGGGGGGAGGGGAGACCCAGTACTTC. Using reference TRBV7-8 and TRBJ2-5 for the parts outside the CDR3, the full variable domain is GAGVSQSPRYKVAKRGQDVALRCDPISGHVSLFWYQQALGQGPEFLTYFQNEAQLDKSGLPSDRFFAERPEGSVSTLKIQRTQQEDSAVYLCASSLVVAGGGETQYFGPGTRLLVL.

The chain couples TRBV11-2 to TRBJ2-2; TRBD1 is a possible D gene (7 bases). Germline CDR1 and CDR2: SGHAT and FQNNGV. The CDR3 loop spans 16 amino acids. V shed 3 bases and J shed 4 bases, with 15 bases lying between them. CDR3 nucleotides: TGTGCCAGCAGCTTTACCGGGACAGCGGGCACCGGGGAGCTGTTTTTT. Translation gives CASSFTGTAGTGELFF. Full variable domain (missing parts from reference TRBV11-2 and TRBJ2-2): EAGVAQSPRYKIIEKRQSVAFWCNPISGHATLYWYQQILGQGPKLLIQFQNNGVVDDSQLPKDRFSAERLKGVDSTLKIQPAKLEDSAVYLCASSFTGTAGTGELFFGEGSRLTVL.

This clone appeared once. The chain's CDR3 is CASSFGTSGVKNEQFF. The CDR3 DNA sequence: TGTGCCAGCAGCTTTGGAACTAGCGGGGTAAAGAATGAGCAGTTCTTC. The V call is TRBV7-2, the J call TRBJ2-1; 10 bases line up with TRBD2. V was clipped by 3 bases and J by 7 bases; unmatched bases: 9. Germline V lookup: CDR1 SGHTA, CDR2 FQGNSA. This CDR3 comprises 16 residues. The full variable domain, rest sourced from reference TRBV7-2 and TRBJ2-1, is GAGVSQSPSNKVTEKGKDVELRCDPISGHTALYWYRQSLGQGLEFLIYFQGNSAPDKSGLPSDRFSAERTGGSVSTLTIQRTQQEDSAVYLCASSFGTSGVKNEQFFGPGTRLTVL.

This rearrangement joins TRBV4-1 to TRBJ1-2; 7 positions match TRBD1. With 3 bases clipped from V and 8 bases from J, the junction kept 6 bases outside the gene matches. Germline CDR1 reads MGHRA; CDR2 reads YSYEKL. The CDR3 runs to 13 residues. CDR3 sequence (DNA): TGCGCCAGCAGCCATGACAGGGCAGGAGGCTACACCTTC. Residues: CASSHDRAGGYTF.